Listed below are T cell receptor beta chains from one sample, sequenced in a study of shared clonotypes between healthy human individuals. This table comes from immunoSEQ multiplex PCR, and its TCRdb copy is limited to in-frame clones, with some not included. The top ten clones hold more than 1.5% of a sample with approximately 1.9 million clones, around 93% of them seen once. Material for sequencing was naive CD8+ T cells from PBMCs. These receptors were collected from a young man in good health. Some clones in this sample may be carry-over from other donors' samples. CDR3s leave out the opening cysteine and the closing phenylalanine or tryptophan. D genes are given only for firm matches.

>TRBV27|TRBD1|14|TRBJ2-1
ASSPDRGRLVHEQF
>TRBV6-1|TRBD1|14|TRBJ1-5
ASSGTGGYSNQPQH
>TRBV14|NA|11|TRBJ2-2
ASSHLRTGELF
>TRBV27|TRBD2|16|TRBJ2-5
ASSPLTSGRVLGETQY
>TRBV9|NA|12|TRBJ2-3
ASSVGGKTDTQY
>TRBV27|NA|12|TRBJ1-1
ASSGIQGRTEAF
>TRBV25-1|NA|12|TRBJ1-2
ASSGRGHNYGYT
>TRBV11-2|NA|10|TRBJ1-1
ASSKRSGEAF
>TRBV15|TRBD1|13|TRBJ1-3
ATSGDRATGNTIY
>TRBV29-1|NA|12|TRBJ2-1
SVAWSLPPNEQF
>TRBV28|TRBD1|16|TRBJ1-5
ASADRVGGVYSNQPQH
>TRBV2|NA|14|TRBJ1-1
ASRSPKGRRDTEAF
>TRBV7-6|NA|11|TRBJ2-7
ASSPPGTYEQY
>TRBV19|NA|11|TRBJ2-1
ASSIIESGEQF
>TRBV4-2|TRBD2|15|TRBJ2-7
ASSQDLSGSEGDEQY
>TRBV29-1|TRBD2|12|TRBJ2-7
SVRGGTASYEQY
>TRBV10-3|TRBD1|13|TRBJ2-7
AIRTGVSPSYEQY
>TRBV5-1|TRBD2|16|TRBJ2-1
ASSVSARRGRPDNEQF
>TRBV6-5|TRBD1|10|TRBJ1-4
ASGGQDEKLF
>TRBV5-1|TRBD2|13|TRBJ2-7
ASSLVTSGTYEQY
>TRBV25-1|NA|9|TRBJ2-7
ASSGYYEQY
>TRBV19|NA|9|TRBJ2-7
ASSIGHEQY
>TRBV28|NA|13|TRBJ2-7
ASSLDVLSSYEQY
>TRBV28|NA|15|TRBJ1-1
ASSPWGELVSGTEAF
>TRBV11-2|TRBD2|14|TRBJ2-2
ASSLRAGGGTGELF
>TRBV27|TRBD2|13|TRBJ2-1
ASRVGTSGYNEQF
>TRBV5-1|NA|11|TRBJ1-2
ASSWGPREGYT
>TRBV15|NA|12|TRBJ2-1
ATSPLESGNEQF
>TRBV13|NA|15|TRBJ1-2
ASSLGQGPNSNYGYT
>TRBV6-1|NA|14|TRBJ1-5
ASSEIRSALNQPQH
>TRBV4-1|NA|14|TRBJ1-1
ASSPQGGAMNTEAF
>TRBV7-9|NA|8|NA
ASSLHEQY
>TRBV27|NA|11|TRBJ2-1
ASSVALGNEQF
>TRBV5-1|NA|15|TRBJ2-3
ASSITWTARSTDTQY
>TRBV28|NA|13|TRBJ1-2
ASSTPDIWAYGYT
>TRBV28|NA|9|TRBJ1-1
ASSPSQEAF
>TRBV7-9|TRBD2|13|TRBJ2-1
ASSSTSGSGYEQF
>TRBV10-3|NA|9|TRBJ2-5
AISRNGTQY